This T cell receptor (beta chain) stems from a study of patients and donors after allogeneic stem cell transplantation. Germline trimming cut 1 base from V and 2 bases from J; bases unmatched to any gene: 4. The CDR3 is made up of 15 amino acids. CDR1 is SGHAT and CDR2 is FQDESV in the germline V gene (reference sequence). Each CDR3 protein is one row after TCRdb ran MiXCR on the RT-PCR reads. This table holds some 150,000 distinct CDR3 sequences, about two fifths found once. The clonotype comes from a human donor who was either an allogeneic HSCT recipient or a stem cell or donor lymphocyte infusion donor (not recorded which). It is not recorded whose cells these are; they may come from a transplant donor. This chain links TRBV11-1 with TRBJ2-5; 7 bases align to TRBD1. Sequencing was done on a sample of blood, either unsorted or a sorted T cell fraction (not recorded which). This CDR3 reads CASSLGDRDQETQYF. CDR3 DNA sequence: TGTGCCAGCAGCTTAGGAGACAGGGATCAAGAGACCCAGTACTTC. The full variable domain, rest sourced from reference TRBV11-1 and TRBJ2-5, is EAEVAQSPRYKITEKSQAVAFWCDPISGHATLYWYRQILGQGPELLVQFQDESVVDDSQLPKDRFSAERLKGVDSTLKIQPAELGDSAMYLCASSLGDRDQETQYFGPGTRLLVL.